This T cell receptor (beta chain) is from a study of T cell repertoires in cytomegalovirus infection. Study background: Indications came from public TCR beta signatures; they pointed to CMV infection and to a matching HLA type. Study-level findings and limits: CMV carriers having the relevant HLA were flagged by cumulative public TCR beta family frequency. The response measured ex vivo was dominated by TCR beta clonotypes (HLA-C-restricted and CMV-specific).

This clonotype was found a few times. The target antigen is unknown. The V end lost 9 bases, the J end lost 1 base, and 14 bases lay between the germline ends. The CDR3 totals 14 residues. CDR1 is SNHLY and CDR2 is FYNNEI in the germline V gene. Via MiXCR, TCRdb re-called the reads, giving one row per CDR3 protein. The table lists around 630,000 distinct CDR3 sequences, 20% to 25% of them singletons. The chain combines TRBV2 with TRBJ2-3; tentatively, D is TRBD1 or TRBD2 (5 bases each). The sample consisted of CD8+ T cells from PBMCs. This sequence originates from a human donor in good health (CMV status not recorded). Some clones in this sample may be carry-over from other donors' samples. The CDR3 region is CARQQGDRTDTQYF. CDR3 coding DNA: TGTGCCAGACAGCAGGGAGACCGCACAGATACGCAGTATTTT.